These 13 T cell receptor beta chains came from one sample sequenced in a study of T cell responses to AZD1222 COVID-19 vaccine. TCRdb's table, derived via immunoSEQ multiplex PCR, lists solely in-frame clones and lacks some. The sample holds 150,000 or so clones, roughly 93% seen once. The specimen comprised peripheral blood, sampled 28 days after the second AZD1222 dose. The receptors were gathered from an adult who received the AZD1222 COVID-19 vaccine.

V gene TRBV6-6 combines with J gene TRBJ1-2, with a weak D call TRBD1 (5 bases). Between the trimmed V and J ends, which lost 5 bases and 5 bases, there was a span of 18 bases. Germline CDR1 is MNHNY and CDR2 is SVGAGI (reference sequence). The CDR3 has 15 amino acids. CDR3 coding DNA: TGTGCCAGCAGTGCCAACGGGGCTACTAGATATGGCTACACCTTC. Amino acids: CASSANGATRYGYTF.

This clone has only one observation. The chain has TRBV28 and TRBJ1-6; D remains ambiguous. Trimming cost V 6 bases and J 7 bases, with 16 bases left between them. The CDR3 is made up of 15 amino acids. Germline loops: CDR1 MDHEN, CDR2 SYDVKM. This CDR3 reads CASRTGAYRNSPLHF. DNA for the CDR3: TGTGCCAGCAGGACCGGAGCGTATCGAAATTCACCCCTCCACTTT.

This clone was observed once. This chain connects TRBV7-3 to TRBJ2-1, with D uncertain. Between the trimmed V and J ends, which lost 0 bases and 5 bases, there was a span of 8 bases. This CDR3 is 14 amino acids long. Germline V gene lookup returns CDR1 SGHTA and CDR2 FQGTGA. The DNA of the CDR3 is TGTGCCAGCAGCTTAACTAGCATGGACAATGAGCAGTTCTTC. Its protein product is CASSLTSMDNEQFF.

The rearrangement links TRBV18 to TRBJ2-2; 8 nucleotides agree with TRBD2. The CDR3 length is 15 residues. Unmatched junction bases numbered 7, after V lost 8 bases and J lost 2 bases. The germline CDR1 and CDR2 sequences are KGHSH and LQKENI. As DNA, the CDR3 is TGTGCCAGCCGAACTAGCGGACTAAACACCGGGGAGCTGTTTTTT. Translating it yields CASRTSGLNTGELFF. The variable domain in full, with the rest retrieved from reference TRBV18 and TRBJ2-2, is NAGVMQNPRHLVRRRGQEARLRCSPMKGHSHVYWYRQLPEEGLKFMVYLQKENIIDESGMPKERFSAEFPKEGPSILRIQQVVRGDSAAYFCASRTSGLNTGELFFGEGSRLTVL.

This chain connects TRBV4-2 to TRBJ2-5, with 7 bases identical to TRBD1. CDR1 and CDR2 from the germline V gene are LGHNA and YNFKEQ. With V trimmed by 1 base and J by 4 bases, 6 bases remained unmatched. The CDR3 runs to 15 residues. The CDR3: CASSQGKGGTETQYF. In DNA, the CDR3 is TGTGCCAGCAGCCAAGGTAAAGGGGGCACAGAGACCCAGTACTTC.

V is TRBV16 and J is TRBJ2-3; no clear D. V was pared by 4 bases and J by 2 bases, with 7 bases between. The CDR3 is made up of 13 amino acids. From germline, CDR1 is KGHSY and CDR2 FQNENV. The CDR3 protein is CASSPKATDTQYF. CDR3 coding DNA: TGTGCCAGCAGCCCCAAAGCCACAGATACGCAGTATTTT.

The chain uses TRBV30 and TRBJ1-1; TRBD1 matches 8 bases. The ends lost 1 base at V and 1 base at J; junction bases unmatched: 5. Per the germline V gene, CDR1 is GTSNPN and CDR2 is SVGIG (reference sequence). The CDR3 has 15 residues. The chain's CDR3 is CAWSERQGSNTEAFF. In DNA, the CDR3 is TGTGCCTGGAGTGAAAGACAGGGGTCGAACACTGAAGCTTTCTTT.

The V and J genes are TRBV3-1 (or the pseudogene TRBV3-2) and TRBJ2-4; perhaps D is TRBD1 or TRBD2 (6 bases each). There are 14 residues in the CDR3. Germline CDR1 reads LGHDT; CDR2 reads YNNKEL (reference sequence). Trimming stripped 5 bases from V and 5 bases from J, with 13 bases between. CDR3 loop: CASSAGHIENIQYF. The CDR3 region has the DNA TGTGCCAGCAGCGCGGGACATATAGAAAACATTCAGTACTTC.

The gene calls are TRBV28 and TRBJ1-1; D is unresolved. The CDR3 totals 15 residues. Germline V CDR1 and CDR2: MDHEN, SYDVKM. Trimming removed 6 bases at V and 5 bases at J, with 19 bases between. Written as DNA, the CDR3 is TGTGCCAGCAGCCTCTACCCCGGCTTAGCGACTGAAGCTTTCTTT. Translated: CASSLYPGLATEAFF. Together with reference TRBV28 and TRBJ1-1, the CDR3 gives the full variable domain: DVKVTQSSRYLVKRTGEKVFLECVQDMDHENMFWYRQDPGLGLRLIYFSYDVKMKEKGDIPEGYSVSREKKERFSLILESASTNQTSMYLCASSLYPGLATEAFFGQGTRLTVV.

The rearrangement joins TRBV3-1 (or the pseudogene TRBV3-2) to TRBJ1-2, with unresolved D. V shed 3 bases and J shed 5 bases, with 16 bases lying between them. CDR1 is LGHDT, CDR2 YNNKEL, per germline (reference sequence). The CDR3 contains 15 residues. The CDR3 here is CASSHFEPGRYGYTF. The DNA of the CDR3 is TGTGCCAGCAGCCATTTCGAACCCGGAAGGTATGGCTACACCTTC.

The CDR3 sequence: CASSFWGRETQYF. Written as DNA, the CDR3 is TGTGCCAGCAGCTTCTGGGGTCGAGAGACCCAGTACTTC. The gene calls are TRBV7-9 and TRBJ2-5; D unresolved. CDR1 and CDR2 (germline): SEHNR, FQNEAQ (reference sequence). This CDR3 has 13 amino acids. V shed 3 bases and J shed 4 bases, with 9 bases lying between them.

The rearrangement uses TRBV20-1 and TRBJ2-2; D ambiguous. CDR3 size: 12 residues. The V gene lost 3 bases and the J gene lost 4 bases, with 6 bases spanning the gap. The germline V gene encodes CDR1 DFQATT and CDR2 SNEGSKA (reference sequence). The CDR3 is CSASGSTGELFF. The CDR3 coding sequence is TGCAGTGCTAGTGGCAGCACCGGGGAGCTGTTTTTT.

V gene TRBV27 combines with J gene TRBJ2-2, with 11 bases lining up with TRBD2. This CDR3 spans 15 amino acids. Trimming took 5 bases from V and 4 from J; bases not matched to a gene: 3. The V gene's germline CDR1 is MNHEY and CDR2 SMNVEV (reference sequence). CDR3 in DNA: TGTGCCAGCAGTGAGGGACTAGCGGCCACCGGGGAGCTGTTTTTT. Translated: CASSEGLAATGELFF.